This TCR beta chain was retrieved from a study of cytomegalovirus exposure and HLA in healthy donors. The CDR3 is 15 amino acids. Germline CDR1 KGHSH, CDR2 LQKENI. V lost 4 bases, J lost 5 bases, and 7 bases stayed unmatched. In its sample, this clone was seen a few times. The PCR made use of 60 Vbeta and 13 Jbeta primers. The data were produced by immunoSEQ multiplex PCR, yet TCRdb's version contains in-frame clones alone and is incomplete. The sample includes about 90,000 clones, roughly 73% seen only once; the top ten take roughly 2%. The chain is built from TRBV18 and TRBJ2-3; 9 positions match TRBD2. Sample: PBMCs. The TCR sequence derives from a boy younger than 18 in good health and CMV-seronegative. The CDR3 DNA sequence: TGTGCCAGCTCACACTCTAGCGGGATGATAGATACGCAGTATTTT. Translation: CASSHSSGMIDTQYF. Combining the CDR3 with reference TRBV18 and TRBJ2-3 gives the whole variable domain NAGVMQNPRHLVRRRGQEARLRCSPMKGHSHVYWYRQLPEEGLKFMVYLQKENIIDESGMPKERFSAEFPKEGPSILRIQQVVRGDSAAYFCASSHSSGMIDTQYFGPGTRLTVL.